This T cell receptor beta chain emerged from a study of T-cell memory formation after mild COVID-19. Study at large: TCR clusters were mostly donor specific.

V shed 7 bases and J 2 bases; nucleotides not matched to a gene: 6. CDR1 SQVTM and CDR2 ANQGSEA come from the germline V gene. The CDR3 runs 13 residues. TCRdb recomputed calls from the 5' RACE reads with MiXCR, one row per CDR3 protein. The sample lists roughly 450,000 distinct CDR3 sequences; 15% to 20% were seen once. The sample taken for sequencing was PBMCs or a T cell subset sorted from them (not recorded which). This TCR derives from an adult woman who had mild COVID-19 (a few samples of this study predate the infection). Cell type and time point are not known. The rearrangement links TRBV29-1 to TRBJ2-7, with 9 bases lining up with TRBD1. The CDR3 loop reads CSGGQGLTYEQYF. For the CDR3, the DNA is TGCAGCGGGGGACAGGGCCTTACCTACGAGCAGTACTTC.